This TCR beta chain was sequenced for a study of T cells in Graves' hyperthyroidism and ophthalmopathy. General observations from the study: Ophthalmopathy stood apart from stable hyperthyroidism in a 13 V-J model.

Trimming removed 5 bases at V and 0 bases at J, with 7 bases between. This CDR3 is 13 amino acids long. Germline V gives CDR1 LNHDA, CDR2 SQIVND (reference sequence). This clonotype was seen at least ten times. The antigen is undetermined. From RNA transcripts, TCR beta CDR3 regions were amplified. In the first-round RT-PCR of the TCR CDR3, the HTBI primer set was used. TCRdb re-derived calls from the multiplex PCR reads in MiXCR, one entry per CDR3 protein. Among about 330,000 distinct CDR3 sequences, approximately 13% were seen once, and the ten largest hold 34%. Lactation, pregnancy, other autoimmune disease or uncontrolled infection excluded patients. Diagnoses used clinical symptoms, serum thyroxine and TRAb, thyroid ultrasound and orbital computed tomography.

Sequenced sample: blood. The clonotype originates from a middle-aged woman with Graves' ophthalmopathy. V and J are TRBV19 and TRBJ1-1; no firm D call. CDR3 region: CASSAGLNTEAFF. The CDR3 bases are TGTGCCAGTAGTGCAGGCTTGAACACTGAAGCTTTCTTT.